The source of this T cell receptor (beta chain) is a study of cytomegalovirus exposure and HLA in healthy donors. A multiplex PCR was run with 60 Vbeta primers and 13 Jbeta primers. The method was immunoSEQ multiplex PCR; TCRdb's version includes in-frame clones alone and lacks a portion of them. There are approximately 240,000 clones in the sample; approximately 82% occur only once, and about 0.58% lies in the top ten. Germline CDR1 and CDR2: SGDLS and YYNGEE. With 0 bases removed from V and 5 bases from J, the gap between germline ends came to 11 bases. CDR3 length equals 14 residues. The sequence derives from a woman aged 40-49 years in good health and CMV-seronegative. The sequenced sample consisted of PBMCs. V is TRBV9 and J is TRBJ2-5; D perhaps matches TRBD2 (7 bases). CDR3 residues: CASSVEGGPETQYF. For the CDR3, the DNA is TGTGCCAGCAGCGTAGAGGGGGGGCCGGAGACCCAGTACTTC. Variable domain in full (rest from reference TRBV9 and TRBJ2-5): DSGVTQTPKHLITATGQRVTLRCSPRSGDLSVYWYQQSLDQGLQFLIQYYNGEERAKGNILERFSAQQFPDLHSELNLSSLELGDSALYFCASSVEGGPETQYFGPGTRLLVL.